The 16 T cell receptor beta chains presented below share a single source sample, sequenced in a study of glioma-infiltrating T cells (dated by TCRdb to between 2015 and 2016). Sequencing was carried out with an Illumina MiSeq. TCR alpha and beta CDR3 regions were amplified with the iRepertoire nested amplicon-rescue multiplex PCR (arm-PCR) platform from RNA. TCRdb cleaned the public reads at Q25 with fastp, built clones with MiXCR and kept in-frame beta chains. Rows are combined by CDR3 protein, so each entry shows the most common genes and DNA. The sample includes about 180,000 distinct CDR3 sequences, with about 46% observed a single time. The ten largest clones add up to roughly 5.4% of the sample. Sequencing was carried out using glioma tissue, nonneoplastic brain tissue, or PBMCs (not recorded which). The receptors shown here come from a human donor with low-grade glioma or glioblastoma, undergoing nonglioma brain surgery, or in good health (not recorded which).

The chain couples TRBV19 to TRBJ2-1, with 7 bases lining up with TRBD2. V shed 6 bases and J 5 bases; nucleotides not matched to a gene: 10. The CDR3 sequence is 15 residues long. Looked up from germline, CDR1 is LNHDA and CDR2 is SQIVND (reference sequence). CDR3 DNA: TGTGCCAGTAGGCCGCGAGGCGGGGGTCACAATGAGCAGTTCTTC. This translates into CASRPRGGGHNEQFF.

In regard to this clonotype: A much more abundant neighbour one base away suggests this may be a read error. The rearrangement links TRBV27 to TRBJ2-7; 9 bases match TRBD1. This CDR3 comprises 15 residues. Germline CDR1 and CDR2: MNHEY and SMNVEV (reference sequence). The CDR3 DNA is TGTGTCAGCAGTGCCCGACAGGGGGTGCAGTACGAGCAGTACTTC. It specifies CVSSARQGVQYEQYF.

Details on this clonotype: A much bigger clone sits one base away, suggesting this may be a read error. The rearrangement links TRBV28 to TRBJ1-6; D might be TRBD1 (6 bases). V was shortened by 7 bases and J by 8 bases, with 18 bases between the two germline ends. The CDR3 totals 15 residues. In germline, CDR1 is MDHEN, CDR2 SYDVKM. The CDR3 sequence: CASIQVRGLDSPLHF. In DNA form, the CDR3 reads TGTGCCAGCATTCAAGTAAGGGGGTTGGATTCACCCCTCCACTTT.

This clonotype was seen repeatedly, ten times or more. The chain uses TRBV3-1 and TRBJ2-7; possibly TRBD2 for D (6 bases). Germline CDR1 and CDR2: LGHDT and YNNKEL (reference sequence). Trimming took off 1 base at V and 5 bases at J, with 9 bases between the two ends. The CDR3 sequence is 13 residues long. CDR3 bases: TGTGCCAGCAGCCAAGTGGGGGGAGACGAGCAGTACTTC. This encodes CASSQVGGDEQYF.

This clonotype showed up many times. The rearrangement joins TRBV20-1 to TRBJ2-3; 11 bases line up with TRBD2. In germline, CDR1 is DFQATT, CDR2 SNEGSKA (reference sequence). The CDR3 is 15 residues long. The trim removed 2 bases at V and 5 bases at J, leaving 6 bases unmatched. CDR3 loop: CSARSLAGGRDTQYF. The CDR3 bases are TGCAGTGCTAGATCGCTAGCGGGAGGCAGAGATACGCAGTATTTT.

This clonotype has at least ten counts. The chain has TRBV7-2 and TRBJ1-2; D is ambiguous. Germline CDR1 reads SGHTA; CDR2 reads FQGNSA. This CDR3 contains 14 residues. V was trimmed by 2 bases and J by 6 bases, leaving 13 bases between them. In DNA, the CDR3 is TGTGCCAGCAGCTTAAATCCGGGTTCTAATGGCTACACCTTC. Translation gives CASSLNPGSNGYTF.

The genes are TRBV27 and TRBJ2-3; 7 positions agree with TRBD2. The CDR3 runs 15 residues. The junction had 6 bases not matched to a gene; V was cut back by 6 bases and J by 0 bases. Germline V lookup: CDR1 MNHEY, CDR2 SMNVEV (reference sequence). CDR3 amino acids: CASSMGSGSTDTQYF. The DNA of the CDR3 is TGTGCCAGCAGCATGGGTAGCGGGAGCACAGATACGCAGTATTTT.

The CDR3 bases are TGCGCCAGCAGCACCGCCGGGAGGAAGGACACTGAAGCTTTCTTT. Translation: CASSTAGRKDTEAFF. This sequence joins TRBV5-1 and TRBJ1-1; D is unclear. Germline assignment: CDR1 SGHRS and CDR2 YFSETQ. Trimming stripped 4 bases from V and 3 bases from J, with 16 bases between. This CDR3 is 15 amino acids long.

On this clonotype: An end of the junction does not agree with germline; a read error may underlie this. This chain connects TRBV2 to TRBJ2-3; TRBD2 is a possible D gene (6 bases). Germline assignment: CDR1 SNHLY and CDR2 FYNNEI. This CDR3 region has 15 residues. DNA for the CDR3: TGTGCCAGCAGACCCATCGGATACCCGGGAGATACGCGGTATTTT. Amino acids: CASRPIGYPGDTRYF.

This clonotype has more than one count but fewer than ten. The V call is TRBV19, the J call TRBJ2-3; TRBD1 matches 11 bases. There are 18 residues in the CDR3. V dropped 3 bases and J dropped 2; count of bases not matched to a gene: 10. The germline V gene encodes CDR1 LNHDA and CDR2 SQIVND (reference sequence). The CDR3 sequence: CASSIPLWTGGDTDTQYF. The DNA for the CDR3 is TGTGCCAGTAGTATCCCTCTCTGGACAGGGGGCGACACAGATACGCAGTATTTT.

A word on this clonotype: This clone may be a read error of a much larger clone one base away. The chain joins TRBV7-9 to TRBJ2-1; D is undetermined. The V end lost 1 base, the J end lost 8 bases, and 6 bases lay between the germline ends. This CDR3 has 12 residues. Germline lookup yields CDR1 SEHNR and CDR2 FQNEAQ (reference sequence). CDR3 nucleotide sequence: TGTGCCAGCAGCTTAGGGCACTATGAGCAGTTCTTC. Its protein product is CASSLGHYEQFF.

This clonotype was recorded at least ten times. The chain has TRBV28 and TRBJ1-2; D unclear. Germline CDR1 is MDHEN and CDR2 is SYDVKM. Trimming removed 8 bases at V and 8 bases at J, with 15 bases between. This CDR3 is built from 12 residues. As DNA, the CDR3 is TGTGCCAGCTTTCGCTTCGGTCGAGGCTACACCTTC. Translation gives CASFRFGRGYTF.

This clonotype was counted at least ten times. The V call is TRBV28, the J call TRBJ2-1, with 11 bases aligning to TRBD2. Losses at the gene ends were 4 bases for V and 7 bases for J; bases not matched to a gene: 6. The germline CDR1 and CDR2 sequences are MDHEN and SYDVKM. The CDR3 is 15 amino acids. CDR3 DNA sequence: TGTGCCAGCAGTTCACTAGCGGGAGCTTCTAATGAGCAGTTCTTC. Translation gives CASSSLAGASNEQFF.

In regard to this clonotype: A much larger clone lies one base from this, so it may be a read error. The chain combines TRBV10-3 with TRBJ2-7; D ambiguous. V was pared by 3 bases and J by 0 bases, with 6 bases between. The germline CDR1 and CDR2 sequences are ENHRY and SYGVKD. The CDR3 loop spans 13 amino acids. The DNA for the CDR3 is TGTGCCATCAGTGACACCGTCTCCTACGAGCAGTACTTC. Amino acids: CAISDTVSYEQYF.

The table lists this clonotype with a count of one. With a much larger clone just one base away, this may be a read error. CDR3 loop: CASSLYRDLTEAFF. CDR3 nucleotide sequence: TGCGCCAGCAGCCTGTACCGGGACCTAACTGAAGCTTTCTTT. V gene TRBV4-1 combines with J gene TRBJ1-1, with a possible D match to TRBD1 (5 bases). V lost 4 bases and J 5 bases, leaving 14 bases between the germline ends. CDR1 and CDR2 (germline): MGHRA, YSYEKL. CDR3 size: 14 residues.

This clonotype was seen repeatedly, ten times or more. The rearrangement joins TRBV20-1 to TRBJ1-5, with 8 nucleotides matching TRBD1. The CDR3 has 17 amino acids. CDR1 is DFQATT, CDR2 SNEGSKA, per germline (reference sequence). The trim removed 0 bases at V and 0 bases at J, leaving 7 bases unmatched. DNA of the CDR3: TGCAGTGCTAGAGATTTGGGACAGGCGATTAGCAATCAGCCCCAGCATTTT. Protein sequence: CSARDLGQAISNQPQHF.